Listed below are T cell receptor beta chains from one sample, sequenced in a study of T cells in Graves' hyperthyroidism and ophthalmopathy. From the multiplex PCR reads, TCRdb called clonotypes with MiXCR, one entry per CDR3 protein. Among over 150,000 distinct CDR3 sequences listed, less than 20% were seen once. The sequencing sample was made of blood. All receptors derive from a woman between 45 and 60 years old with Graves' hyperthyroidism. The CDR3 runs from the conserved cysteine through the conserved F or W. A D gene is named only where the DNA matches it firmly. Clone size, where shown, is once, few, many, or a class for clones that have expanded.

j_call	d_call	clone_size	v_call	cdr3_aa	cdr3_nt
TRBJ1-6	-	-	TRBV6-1	CASAVQGRSSYNSPLHF	TGTGCCAGCGCCGTACAGGGTAGAAGCTCCTATAATTCACCCCTCCACTTT
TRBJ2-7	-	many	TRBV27	CASSLRQSYEQYF	TGTGCCAGCAGTTTGCGGCAGTCCTACGAGCAGTACTTC
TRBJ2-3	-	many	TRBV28	CASSSRRGAGTDTQYF	TGTGCCAGCAGTTCCCGACGGGGGGCTGGCACAGATACGCAGTATTTT
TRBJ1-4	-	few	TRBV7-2	CASSPSWTGEKLFF	TGTGCCAGCAGCCCCTCCTGGACGGGGGAAAAACTGTTTTTT
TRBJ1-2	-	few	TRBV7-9	CASSAGSQTHYTF	TGTGCCAGCAGCGCCGGAAGCCAAACACACTACACCTTC
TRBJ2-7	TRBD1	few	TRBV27	CASSSVRDRGGYEQYF	TGTGCCAGCAGTTCTGTCCGGGACAGGGGCGGATACGAGCAGTACTTC
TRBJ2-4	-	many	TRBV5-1	CASSLQGRENIQYF	TGCGCCAGCAGCTTGCAGGGCAGGGAAAACATTCAGTACTTC
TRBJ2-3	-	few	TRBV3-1	CASSQAATDTQYF	TGTGCCAGCAGCCAAGCAGCCACAGATACGCAGTATTTT
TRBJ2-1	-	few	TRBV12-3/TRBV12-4	CASSMWGRGTNEQFF	TGTGCCAGCAGTATGTGGGGCAGGGGAACGAATGAGCAGTTCTTC
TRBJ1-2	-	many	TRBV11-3	CASSLDAGGGYTF	TGTGCCAGCAGCTTAGATGCAGGTGGCGGCTACACCTTC
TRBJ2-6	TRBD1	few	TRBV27	CASRPGGSGANVLTF	TGTGCCAGCCGTCCAGGGGGTTCTGGGGCCAACGTCCTGACTTTC
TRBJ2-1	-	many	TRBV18	CASSGDTYNEQFF	TGTGCCAGCTCAGGGGACACCTACAATGAGCAGTTCTTC
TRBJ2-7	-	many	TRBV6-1	CASSKNGPPLEQYF	TGTGCCAGCAGCAAAAATGGACCCCCTTTGGAGCAGTACTTC
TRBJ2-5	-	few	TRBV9	CASSPSIRETQYF	TGTGCCAGCAGCCCCTCTATACGGGAGACCCAGTACTTC
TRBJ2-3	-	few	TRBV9	CASSREWGTDTQYF	TGTGCCAGCAGCCGGGAGTGGGGCACAGATACGCAGTATTTT
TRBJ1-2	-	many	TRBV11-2	CASSSDRLYGYTF	TGTGCCAGCAGCTCCGACAGGTTGTATGGCTACACCTTC
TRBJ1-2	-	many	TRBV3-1	CASSRATNYGYTF	TGTGCCAGCAGCCGAGCAACTAACTATGGCTACACCTTC
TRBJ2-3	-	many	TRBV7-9	CASMRSGGTDTQYF	TGTGCCAGCATGCGGTCGGGAGGCACAGATACGCAGTATTTT
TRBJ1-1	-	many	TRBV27	CASRFISHDTEAFF	TGTGCCAGTAGATTTATCTCTCACGACACTGAAGCTTTCTTT
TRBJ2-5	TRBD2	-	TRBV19	CASSSYGLAGGETQYF	TGTGCCAGTAGTTCCTACGGACTAGCGGGAGGGGAGACCCAGTACTTC
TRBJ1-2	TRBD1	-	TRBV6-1	CASSETGGYVRYGYTF	TGTGCCAGCAGTGAGACAGGGGGCTATGTTCGCTATGGCTACACCTTC
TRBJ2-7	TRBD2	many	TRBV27	CASRGSGSYEQYF	TGTGCCAGCCGGGGAAGCGGGAGTTACGAGCAGTACTTC
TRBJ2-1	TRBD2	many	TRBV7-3	CASSFGTSGYNEQFF	TGTGCCAGCAGCTTCGGGACTAGCGGCTACAATGAGCAGTTCTTC
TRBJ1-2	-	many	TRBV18	CASSPPIGFSYGYTF	TGTGCCAGCTCACCACCGATTGGGTTTTCCTATGGCTACACCTTC
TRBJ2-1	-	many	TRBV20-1	CRVASYNEQFF	TGCAGGGTTGCATCCTACAATGAGCAGTTCTTC
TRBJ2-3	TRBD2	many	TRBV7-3	CVSSLGTSGTYTDTQYF	TGTGTCAGCAGCCTAGGGACTAGCGGGACTTACACAGATACGCAGTATTTT
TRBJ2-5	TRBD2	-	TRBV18	CASSLYSGRNQETQYF	TGTGCCAGCTCACTCTATAGCGGGAGAAATCAAGAGACCCAGTACTTC
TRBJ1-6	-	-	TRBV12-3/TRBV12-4	CASRLDSINSPLHF	TGTGCCAGCCGCTTAGACAGTATAAATTCACCCCTCCACTTT
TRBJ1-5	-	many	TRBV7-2	CASSWGHNQPQHF	TGTGCCAGCAGCTGGGGCCACAATCAGCCCCAGCATTTT